These 29 T cell receptor beta chains share one sample of origin, sequenced in a study of T cells in Graves' hyperthyroidism and ophthalmopathy. From RNA transcripts, TCR beta CDR3 regions were amplified. During a first-round RT-PCR of the TCR CDR3, the HTBI primer set was used. TCRdb itself ran the multiplex PCR reads through MiXCR, one entry per CDR3 protein. The sample has about 500,000 distinct CDR3 sequences, around 15% seen once. Sequencing was done on a sample of blood. These receptors all come from a woman in her late teens or twenties with Graves' hyperthyroidism.

In its sample, this clonotype was seen a few times. An end of the junction differs from the germline gene, which may be a read error. The chain recombines TRBV27 with TRBJ1-2; TRBD1 aligns across 10 bases. Germline CDR1 MNHEY, CDR2 SMNVEV (reference sequence). This CDR3 has 17 residues. The CDR3: CASSPLRTGGLSYGYAF. The DNA for the CDR3 is TGTGCCAGCAGTCCCCTTAGGACAGGGGGTCTTTCATATGGCTACGCCTTC.

The chain recombines TRBV20-1 with TRBJ2-4; 7 nucleotides match TRBD1. The CDR3 is 11 amino acids. After removal of 5 bases from V and 8 bases from J, the junction contained 3 bases not matched to a gene. Germline V gene sequence: CDR1 DFQATT, CDR2 SNEGSKA (reference sequence). CDR3 region: CSAGQVDIQYF. Here the CDR3 DNA reads TGCAGTGCTGGACAGGTGGACATTCAGTACTTC.

The chain couples TRBV5-1 to TRBJ2-5; 10 nucleotides agree with TRBD1. The CDR3 length is 13 residues. The V gene's germline CDR1 is SGHRS and CDR2 YFSETQ. Trimming removed 4 bases from V and 5 bases from J; junction bases left unmatched: 2. The CDR3 DNA is TGCGCCAGCAGCGACAGGGGGCCGGAGACCCAGTACTTC. As protein: CASSDRGPETQYF.

This clonotype was picked up many times. The genes are TRBV3-1 and TRBJ2-7; D is undetermined. The CDR3 is 14 residues long. The germline V gene encodes CDR1 LGHDT and CDR2 YNNKEL (reference sequence). Trimming shortened V by 6 bases and J by 2 bases, and 14 bases separated the two germline ends. CDR3 sequence reads: CASRRRGRPYEQYF. CDR3 in DNA: TGTGCCAGCAGGAGGAGAGGACGTCCCTACGAGCAGTACTTC.

This clonotype has just a few counts. This chain links TRBV7-9 with TRBJ2-7, with D perhaps assigned TRBD1 or TRBD2 (5 bases each). The germline V gene has CDR1 SEHNR and CDR2 FQNEAQ (reference sequence). This CDR3 region has 16 residues. Trimming stripped 2 bases from V and 0 bases from J, with 14 bases between. The DNA for the CDR3 is TGTGCCAGCAGCTTATCCGCGAGGGGTCCCTCCTACGAGCAGTACTTC. Its translation is CASSLSARGPSYEQYF.

This clonotype occurred many times. The CDR3 sequence is CASEGQGGNEQFF. The CDR3 DNA follows: TGTGCCAGCGAAGGACAGGGGGGGAATGAGCAGTTCTTC. This sequence joins TRBV28 and TRBJ2-1; TRBD1 aligns across 10 bases. The germline V gene encodes CDR1 MDHEN and CDR2 SYDVKM. V trimming: 8 bases; J trimming: 7 bases; junction bases outside the gene matches: 5. The CDR3 is 13 amino acids.

In its sample, this clonotype was seen a few times. The chain links TRBV3-1 to TRBJ1-6, with D unclear. CDR3 length: 14 amino acids. With 4 bases removed from V and 5 bases from J, the gap between germline ends came to 9 bases. Germline CDR1 LGHDT, CDR2 YNNKEL (reference sequence). CDR3 bases: TGTGCCAGCAGCCCCGAAGTCGATAATTCACCCCTCCACTTT. Its protein product is CASSPEVDNSPLHF.

This clonotype was counted between two and nine times. This chain links TRBV6-1 with TRBJ2-6; D is ambiguous. CDR1 MNHNS and CDR2 SASEGT come from the germline V gene. V was pared by 2 bases and J by 9 bases, with 11 bases between. The CDR3 has 14 amino acids. As DNA, the CDR3 is TGTGCCAGCAGTGAATTCCGGCCAGGCAACGTCCTGACTTTC. Its protein is CASSEFRPGNVLTF.

There are many counts of this clonotype. This chain connects TRBV10-1 to TRBJ1-1; 8 nucleotides align to TRBD1. Germline V lookup: CDR1 WNHNN, CDR2 SYGVQD (reference sequence). V trimming: 0 bases; J trimming: 5 bases; junction bases outside the gene matches: 5. This CDR3 has 15 amino acids. The CDR3 reads CASSESGTGGTEAFF. In nucleotides, the CDR3 is TGCGCCAGCAGTGAGTCCGGGACAGGTGGGACTGAAGCTTTCTTT.

This clonotype appeared many times. The chain couples TRBV7-8 to TRBJ1-1, with TRBD1 as a possible D gene (5 bases). The germline V gene encodes CDR1 SGHVS and CDR2 FQNEAQ. CDR3 length: 14 residues. Trimming stripped 5 bases from V and 1 base from J, with 11 bases between. CDR3 loop: CASSIGTANTEAFF. For the CDR3, the DNA is TGTGCCAGCAGCATTGGGACCGCGAACACTGAAGCTTTCTTT.

Ten or more counts support this clonotype. V and J are TRBV28 and TRBJ2-7, with D maybe TRBD2 (6 bases). Looked up from germline, CDR1 is MDHEN and CDR2 is SYDVKM. The CDR3 has 12 residues. V was trimmed by 3 bases and J by 4 bases, leaving 7 bases between them. The CDR3 region has the DNA TGTGCCAGCAGTTTCGGGACTTACGAGCAGTACTTC. Translation gives CASSFGTYEQYF.

The table lists this clonotype with many counts. This chain connects TRBV7-9 to TRBJ2-3; no clear D gene. V lost 4 bases to trimming and J lost 0 bases, with 8 bases between them. The CDR3 runs 14 residues. CDR1 and CDR2 from the germline V gene are SEHNR and FQNEAQ (reference sequence). This chain's CDR3 is CASSSTVSTDTQYF. The CDR3 bases are TGTGCCAGCAGCTCGACGGTTAGCACAGATACGCAGTATTTT.

The chain couples TRBV20-1 to TRBJ2-3, with 11 positions matching TRBD2. V was pared by 2 bases and J by 3 bases, with 4 bases of the junction left unmatched. The CDR3 totals 15 residues. The germline CDR1 and CDR2 sequences are DFQATT and SNEGSKA (reference sequence). The CDR3, as DNA: TGCAGTGCTAGAATAGCGGGGGGGCCGACAGATACGCAGTATTTT. The encoded protein is CSARIAGGPTDTQYF.

This clonotype appeared a few times. This chain uses TRBV4-2 with TRBJ1-4; no firm D call. The CDR3 consists of 15 residues. V was cut by 3 bases and J by 10 bases, with 18 bases left in between. In germline, CDR1 is LGHNA, CDR2 YNFKEQ. CDR3 coding DNA: TGTGCCAGCAGCCACGACGGATTACAGAGAGGAAAACTGTTTTTT. It specifies CASSHDGLQRGKLFF.

This clonotype showed up many times. This chain's CDR3 is CASSGWNMQFRGYTF. CDR3 in DNA: TGTGCCAGCAGTGGGTGGAATATGCAATTTCGTGGCTACACCTTC. The chain recombines TRBV2 with TRBJ1-2; D is unresolved. This CDR3 region has 15 residues. With 4 bases removed from V and 7 bases from J, the gap between germline ends came to 19 bases. In germline, CDR1 is SNHLY, CDR2 FYNNEI.

This chain joins TRBV10-3 and TRBJ2-7; 14 positions agree with TRBD2. The germline gives CDR1 ENHRY, CDR2 SYGVKD. The CDR3 extends over 16 amino acids. Trimming at V came to 2 bases and at J to 3 bases, leaving 3 bases not matched to a gene. The CDR3 DNA reads TGTGCCATCAGTGAGGTGGGACTAGCGGGAGACTACGAGCAGTACTTC. Amino acid sequence: CAISEVGLAGDYEQYF.

At least ten counts were recorded for this clonotype. The chain is built from TRBV28 and TRBJ2-7, with 7 nucleotides matching TRBD1. This CDR3 has 14 residues. V gave up 4 bases and J gave up 0 bases; unmatched junction bases: 3. Germline V lookup: CDR1 MDHEN, CDR2 SYDVKM. As DNA, the CDR3 is TGTGCCAGCAGTTCCCCAGGGGGCTCCTACGAGCAGTACTTC. Protein: CASSSPGGSYEQYF.

This clonotype was seen a handful of times. This chain uses TRBV20-1 with TRBJ2-4; D ambiguous. CDR3 size: 12 residues. Trimming left V 5 bases short and J 0 bases short, with 5 bases between. Germline CDR1 and CDR2: DFQATT and SNEGSKA (reference sequence). This chain's CDR3 is CSAALAKNIQYF. In DNA form, the CDR3 reads TGCAGTGCTGCCTTAGCCAAAAACATTCAGTACTTC.

This clonotype was counted a few times. The chain links TRBV29-1 to TRBJ2-2; the match to TRBD1 covers 7 bases. The CDR3 runs to 15 residues. CDR1 is SQVTM and CDR2 is ANQGSEA in the germline V gene. J gave up 7 bases and V 7 bases, and 15 bases lay outside the gene matches. The CDR3 spells CSAREGQWSGGELFF. Written as DNA, the CDR3 is TGCAGCGCCCGCGAGGGACAGTGGAGCGGCGGGGAGCTGTTTTTT.

The chain recombines TRBV10-1 with TRBJ2-2, with D unclear. The CDR3 extends over 14 amino acids. The V end was cut by 5 bases, the J end by 6 bases, with 13 bases between. Per germline, CDR1 WNHNN and CDR2 SYGVQD (reference sequence). The CDR3 region is CASSPSRLAGELFF. The CDR3 DNA sequence: TGCGCCAGCAGTCCCTCCAGGCTGGCCGGGGAGCTGTTTTTT.

The chain links TRBV10-3 to TRBJ2-1; 7 bases are shared with TRBD2. The CDR3 consists of 15 residues. From germline, CDR1 is ENHRY and CDR2 SYGVKD. V gave up 5 bases and J gave up 13 bases; unmatched junction bases: 17. The CDR3 sequence is CAISTQRGGQSPQFF. The CDR3 coding sequence is TGTGCCATCAGTACCCAGCGGGGAGGACAATCCCCCCAGTTCTTC.

This clonotype was counted only a few times. The rearrangement uses TRBV18 and TRBJ1-3, with 9 bases lining up with TRBD1. Germline CDR1 KGHSH, CDR2 LQKENI. The CDR3 is made up of 16 amino acids. Unmatched junction bases numbered 5, after V lost 3 bases and J lost 2 bases. The CDR3 sequence is CASSPFDRGAGNTIYF. Here the CDR3 DNA reads TGTGCCAGCTCACCTTTCGACAGGGGGGCTGGAAACACCATATATTTT.

This sequence joins TRBV28 and TRBJ1-6; D remains unclear. Per the germline V gene, CDR1 is MDHEN and CDR2 is SYDVKM. Trimming stripped 5 bases from V and 2 bases from J, with 10 bases between. This CDR3 is 15 amino acids long. The CDR3 DNA is TGTGCCAGCAGTAGAGACGGGGCCTATAATTCACCCCTCCACTTT. Amino acid sequence: CASSRDGAYNSPLHF.

This clonotype came up many times. The V and J genes are TRBV29-1 and TRBJ2-1, with TRBD2 identical over 14 bases. Germline-derived CDR1 and CDR2 are SQVTM and ANQGSEA. Losses at the gene ends were 7 bases for V and 8 bases for J; bases not matched to a gene: 7. CDR3 size: 14 residues. This chain's CDR3 is CSARLAGGPDEQFF. CDR3 DNA: TGCAGCGCTAGACTAGCGGGAGGGCCGGATGAGCAGTTCTTC.

This clonotype has a handful of counts. The chain uses TRBV9 and TRBJ1-1, with D possibly TRBD1 on 5 matching bases. The CDR3 is 15 amino acids. V was clipped by 3 bases and J by 1 base, with 13 bases between them. CDR1 is SGDLS and CDR2 is YYNGEE in the germline V gene. CDR3 sequence reads: CASSGAGAPNTEAFF. CDR3 in DNA: TGTGCCAGCAGCGGTGCCGGGGCACCGAACACTGAAGCTTTCTTT.

This clonotype has only a few counts. This chain joins TRBV2 and TRBJ2-2, with TRBD2 as a possible D gene (5 bases). Germline values: CDR1 SNHLY, CDR2 FYNNEI. This CDR3 is 15 amino acids long. V lost 6 bases and J 4 bases, leaving 15 bases between the germline ends. This CDR3 reads CASRARLAFTGELFF. In nucleotides, the CDR3 is TGTGCCAGCAGGGCCCGTCTAGCATTCACCGGGGAGCTGTTTTTT. Complete variable domain (other parts from reference TRBV2 and TRBJ2-2): EPEVTQTPSHQVTQMGQEVILRCVPISNHLYFYWYRQILGQKVEFLVSFYNNEISEKSEIFDDQFSVERPDGSNFTLKIRSTKLEDSAMYFCASRARLAFTGELFFGEGSRLTVL.

This clonotype was counted many times. The V gene is TRBV13, the J gene TRBJ1-6; possibly TRBD1 for D (5 bases). Germline V gene lookup returns CDR1 PRHDT and CDR2 FYEKMQ (reference sequence). The V gene lost 0 bases and the J gene lost 7 bases, with 10 bases spanning the gap. CDR3 size: 15 residues. This CDR3 is CASSLGMGPNSPLHF. DNA for the CDR3: TGTGCCAGCAGCTTAGGGATGGGACCGAATTCACCCCTCCACTTT.

This clonotype was counted between two and nine times. In nucleotides, the CDR3 is TGTGCCAGATTACAGGGGGCGCCCCGAGAGACCCAGTACTTC. The encoded protein is CARLQGAPRETQYF. The J gene is TRBJ2-5, the V gene TRBV5-6, with 9 bases lining up with TRBD1. V shed 8 bases and J 4 bases; nucleotides not matched to a gene: 9. Per germline, CDR1 SGHDT and CDR2 YYEEEE. CDR3 length: 14 amino acids. The full variable domain, rest sourced from reference TRBV5-6 and TRBJ2-5, is DAGVTQSPTHLIKTRGQQVTLRCSPKSGHDTVSWYQQALGQGPQFIFQYYEEEERQRGNFPDRFSGHQFPNYSSELNVNALLLGDSALYLCARLQGAPRETQYFGPGTRLLVL.

There are many counts of this clonotype. The chain recombines TRBV28 with TRBJ2-1, with D perhaps TRBD1 or TRBD2 (5 bases each). The V and J ends lost 4 bases and 5 bases respectively, with 12 bases between them. The CDR3 extends over 14 amino acids. The germline V gene encodes CDR1 MDHEN and CDR2 SYDVKM. CDR3 region: CASSYRDVHNEQFF. The CDR3 DNA reads as TGTGCCAGCAGTTATCGGGACGTACACAATGAGCAGTTCTTC.